This T cell receptor beta chain was retrieved from a study of radiation and T cells in renal cell carcinoma. The assay was immunoSEQ multiplex PCR, and TCRdb's table has in-frame clones only and misses some. Found here are around 100,000 clones, 84% of them singletons; the top ten hold under 8.5%. As to time point: blood 4 weeks post-SBRT, at nephrectomy. As for treatment: 15 Gy SBRT to primary tumor, nephrectomy 4 weeks later. The tumor was a clear cell renal cell carcinoma. V was clipped by 3 bases and J by 4 bases; unmatched bases: 6. Germline V lookup: CDR1 SGDLS, CDR2 YYNGEE. The CDR3 sequence is 14 residues long.

The sample here was blood, taken from a patient whose treatment included radiotherapy and nephrectomy. This TCR derives from a man aged 60-69 years with renal cell carcinoma. The chain combines TRBV9 with TRBJ1-1; 7 bases align to TRBD1. In DNA form, the CDR3 reads TGTGCCAGCAGCGAGGGGGCGCGCGGCACTGAAGCTTTCTTT. This codes for CASSEGARGTEAFF.